This TCR beta chain was identified during a study of T cell changes during pregnancy in multiple sclerosis. The data were produced by immunoSEQ multiplex PCR, yet TCRdb's version contains in-frame clones alone and is incomplete. The sample has 45,000 or so clones, approximately 92% seen once; the top ten hold around 9.2%. Trimming removed 5 bases from V and 8 bases from J, with 22 bases in between. The CDR3 contains 17 residues. The germline V gene encodes CDR1 SGHAT and CDR2 FQNNGV. The receptor's source is a female donor with multiple sclerosis, enrolled in a pregnancy study. The V and J genes are TRBV11-2 and TRBJ1-6; TRBD1 might be the D (6 bases). The sequences come from CD8+ T cells from peripheral blood mononuclear cells, collected after pregnancy. The CDR3, as DNA: TGTGCCAGCAGCCCAAAAAGTGTAGCAGGGGCAGATTCACCCCTCCACTTT. Translating it yields CASSPKSVAGADSPLHF. The variable domain in full, completed from reference TRBV11-2 and TRBJ1-6, reads EAGVAQSPRYKIIEKRQSVAFWCNPISGHATLYWYQQILGQGPKLLIQFQNNGVVDDSQLPKDRFSAERLKGVDSTLKIQPAKLEDSAVYLCASSPKSVAGADSPLHFGNGTRLTVT.